These 15 T cell receptor beta chains share one sample of origin, sequenced in a study of CD8 T cells in ankylosing spondylitis. Each CDR3 protein is one row after TCRdb ran MiXCR on the 5' RACE reads. The sample yields just over 300,000 distinct CDR3 sequences, 20% to 25% seen once. The sample consisted of blood, either unsorted or a sorted T cell fraction (not recorded which). The source is a female donor with ankylosing spondylitis or in good health (not recorded which).

In this sample, this clonotype turned up a few times. The chain couples TRBV20-1 to TRBJ2-1; D gene ambiguous. Trimming took off 4 bases at V and 7 bases at J, with 11 bases between the two ends. Germline CDR1 DFQATT, CDR2 SNEGSKA (reference sequence). CDR3 length equals 12 residues. The CDR3 protein is CSATSEWNEQFF. CDR3 nucleotides: TGCAGTGCTACTTCGGAGTGGAATGAGCAGTTCTTC.

This clonotype was seen only a few times. CDR3 bases: TGTGCCAGCAACCGCGTCGGGAGTCCCGGGGAGCTGTTTTTT. Amino acids: CASNRVGSPGELFF. The rearrangement uses TRBV6-2 or TRBV6-3 and TRBJ2-2; D perhaps matches TRBD2 (6 bases). Germline CDR1 and CDR2: MNHEY and SVGEGT. Trimming took off 7 bases at V and 6 bases at J, with 15 bases between the two ends. The CDR3 loop spans 14 amino acids.

This chain joins TRBV9 and TRBJ1-1, with TRBD1 matching 7 bases. V gave up 0 bases and J gave up 8 bases; unmatched junction bases: 1. The CDR3 spans 12 residues. In germline, CDR1 is SGDLS, CDR2 YYNGEE. CDR3 sequence reads: CASSVVGQEAFF. CDR3 nucleotide sequence: TGTGCCAGCAGCGTAGTGGGACAGGAAGCTTTCTTT.

This clonotype was counted only a few times. This chain joins TRBV28 and TRBJ2-3; possibly TRBD2 for D (6 bases). Germline V gene data show CDR1 as MDHEN and CDR2 as SYDVKM. CDR3 size: 14 residues. V lost 7 bases and J 4 bases, leaving 15 bases between the germline ends. The CDR3 sequence is CASKEGRDPDTQYF. DNA of the CDR3: TGTGCCAGCAAGGAGGGGCGGGACCCAGATACGCAGTATTTT.

This clonotype was counted many times. The chain uses TRBV29-1 and TRBJ2-1; the D is unclear. Germline CDR1 and CDR2: SQVTM and ANQGSEA. Trimming cost V 6 bases and J 8 bases, with 8 bases left between them. The CDR3 covers 10 residues. CDR3 nucleotides: TGCAGCGTCTTAAGCGATGAGCAGTTCTTC. Translating gives CSVLSDEQFF.

The chain uses TRBV5-1 and TRBJ1-2; D possibly corresponds to TRBD1 (6 bases). V was pared by 6 bases and J by 2 bases, with 14 bases between. The CDR3 is 14 residues long. Germline CDR1 and CDR2: SGHRS and YFSETQ. The CDR3 reads CASKINGQNYGYTF. CDR3 sequence (DNA): TGCGCCAGCAAGATTAATGGACAGAACTATGGCTACACCTTC.

A few counts support this clonotype. The chain uses TRBV20-1 and TRBJ2-3; 7 bases map to TRBD2. The CDR3 loop spans 16 amino acids. J lost 5 bases, V lost 5 bases, and 16 bases had no gene match. CDR1 and CDR2 (germline): DFQATT, SNEGSKA (reference sequence). For the CDR3, the DNA is TGCAGTGCTTCACCCAGCGCGGGAGCCTGGAAAGATACGCAGTATTTT. It translates to CSASPSAGAWKDTQYF.

This clonotype turned up a few times. The chain carries TRBV27 and TRBJ2-1, with 7 bases that match TRBD1. The germline V gene has CDR1 MNHEY and CDR2 SMNVEV (reference sequence). Trimming took 6 bases from V and 9 from J; bases not matched to a gene: 20. This CDR3 region has 17 residues. The CDR3, as DNA: TGTGCCAGCAGACCTCTCGACAGGGTCGGGACGAGGGGTGAGCAGTTCTTC. Its translation is CASRPLDRVGTRGEQFF.

This clonotype was seen a single time. The genes are TRBV19 and TRBJ2-1; TRBD2 agrees at 7 bases. The CDR3 runs 16 residues. Germline-derived CDR1 and CDR2 are LNHDA and SQIVND (reference sequence). V was pared by 4 bases and J by 0 bases, with 6 bases of the junction left unmatched. DNA of the CDR3: TGTGCCAGTAGTACCCGAGCGGGGAGCTCCTACAATGAGCAGTTCTTC. It yields the protein CASSTRAGSSYNEQFF.

This clonotype was observed at least ten times. The chain carries TRBV12-3 or TRBV12-4 and TRBJ1-1; weak D call: TRBD1 (5 bases). CDR3 size: 14 residues. The V and J ends lost 8 bases and 3 bases respectively, with 16 bases between them. The CDR3 region has the DNA TGTGCCAGCCGCACCCACAGAGGGGACACTGAAGCTTTCTTT. Translating it yields CASRTHRGDTEAFF.

This rearrangement joins TRBV5-1 to TRBJ2-7; a weak D match, TRBD1 (6 bases). The CDR3 consists of 14 residues. The V end was cut by 4 bases, the J end by 3 bases, with 14 bases between. Germline loops: CDR1 SGHRS, CDR2 YFSETQ. CDR3 nucleotide sequence: TGCGCCAGCAGCCCATCTCAGGGGAGCTACGAGCAGTACTTC. Its protein is CASSPSQGSYEQYF.

This rearrangement joins TRBV6-2 or TRBV6-3 to TRBJ2-7; D is perhaps TRBD1 or TRBD2 (5 bases each). The germline CDR1 and CDR2 sequences are MNHEY and SVGEGT. V shed 3 bases and J shed 2 bases, with 17 bases lying between them. The CDR3 is 16 residues long. CDR3 sequence: CASSYRGAMGAYEQYF. The CDR3 DNA reads as TGTGCCAGCAGTTATCGGGGCGCCATGGGGGCCTACGAGCAGTACTTC.

The rearrangement joins TRBV20-1 to TRBJ1-6; D is possibly TRBD1 (5 bases). The CDR3 has 14 residues. The V end lost 3 bases, the J end lost 7 bases, and 13 bases lay between the germline ends. Germline CDR1 and CDR2: DFQATT and SNEGSKA (reference sequence). CDR3 residues: CSARGQIENSPLHF. CDR3 sequence (DNA): TGCAGTGCTAGGGGGCAGATCGAAAATTCACCCCTCCACTTT.

This clonotype was picked up a small number of times. DNA for the CDR3: TGCAGTGCCCCCTCTACAGGTGGTGAGACCCAGTACTTC. This translates into CSAPSTGGETQYF. This chain joins TRBV20-1 and TRBJ2-5; D perhaps matches TRBD1 (5 bases). Germline assignment: CDR1 DFQATT and CDR2 SNEGSKA (reference sequence). V was pared by 6 bases and J by 5 bases, with 16 bases between. The CDR3 runs to 13 residues.

This clonotype has only a few counts. V is TRBV10-2 and J is TRBJ2-6; D possibly corresponds to TRBD2 (6 bases). Germline-derived CDR1 and CDR2 are WSHSY and SAAADI. The length of the CDR3 is 14 residues. Trimming removed 3 bases at V and 6 bases at J, with 9 bases between. The CDR3, as DNA: TGCGCCAGCAGTGACGCGGGGCTGGCCAACGTCCTGACTTTC. Protein: CASSDAGLANVLTF.